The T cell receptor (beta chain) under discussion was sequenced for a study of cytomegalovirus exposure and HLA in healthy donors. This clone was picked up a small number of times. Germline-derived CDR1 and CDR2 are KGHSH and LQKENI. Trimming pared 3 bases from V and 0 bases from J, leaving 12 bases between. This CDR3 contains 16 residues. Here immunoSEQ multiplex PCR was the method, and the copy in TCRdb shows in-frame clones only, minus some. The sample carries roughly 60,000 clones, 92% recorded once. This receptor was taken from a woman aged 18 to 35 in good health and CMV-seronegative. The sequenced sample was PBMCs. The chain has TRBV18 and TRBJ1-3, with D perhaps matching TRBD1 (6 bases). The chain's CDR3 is CASSPLGDNSGNTIYF. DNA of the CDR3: TGTGCCAGCTCACCCTTGGGGGACAACTCTGGAAACACCATATATTTT.